Below are 16 T cell receptor beta chains sequenced from a single sample in a study of blood T cells in healthy people across ages (dated by TCRdb to between 2015 and 2016). The method was 5' RACE. A second PCR of roughly 6 to 12 cycles was run with a J-beta primer mix and a sample-barcoded 5' primer. The public sequencing data were trimmed at Q25 with fastp and processed into clonotypes with MiXCR by TCRdb, which kept only in-frame beta chains. One record per CDR3 amino acid sequence lists the most common genes and DNA. The sample profile shows 1.5 million to 2 million distinct CDR3 sequences; roughly 43% of them were found once. Under 30% of the sample comes from the top ten. The sequenced sample consisted of blood. These receptors all come from a human donor in good health.

The gene calls are TRBV20-1 and TRBJ2-3, with 7 bases identical to TRBD2. CDR3 length: 14 residues. Germline V gene data show CDR1 as DFQATT and CDR2 as SNEGSKA (reference sequence). V dropped 5 bases and J dropped 1; count of bases not matched to a gene: 6. Here the CDR3 reads CSAEVAGGTDTQYF. The CDR3 DNA follows: TGCAGTGCTGAGGTGGCGGGAGGCACAGATACGCAGTATTTT.

The genes are TRBV9 and TRBJ2-7; D perhaps matches TRBD1 (6 bases). CDR1 SGDLS and CDR2 YYNGEE come from the germline V gene. Trimming pared 0 bases from V and 6 bases from J, leaving 10 bases between. This CDR3 has 13 residues. This CDR3 is CASSVVLGGEQYF. CDR3 in DNA: TGTGCCAGCAGCGTAGTCTTAGGGGGCGAGCAGTACTTC.

This clonotype was seen more than once but under ten times. The chain has TRBV7-6 and TRBJ2-7; D is uncertain. V was shortened by 1 base and J by 5 bases, with 12 bases between the two germline ends. Germline V gives CDR1 SGHVS, CDR2 FNYEAQ. The CDR3 is 14 amino acids. DNA of the CDR3: TGTGCCAGCAGCTTAGTTCCCGGGTCCAACGAGCAGTACTTC. It encodes CASSLVPGSNEQYF. Variable domain in full (rest from reference TRBV7-6 and TRBJ2-7): GAGVSQSPRYKVTKRGQDVALRCDPISGHVSLYWYRQALGQGPEFLTYFNYEAQQDKSGLPNDRFSAERPEGSISTLTIQRTEQRDSAMYRCASSLVPGSNEQYFGPGTRLTVT.

This clonotype was detected a few times. This sequence joins TRBV4-3 and TRBJ2-7; the D gene is possibly TRBD1 (5 bases). This CDR3 is built from 15 residues. V shed 1 base and J shed 3 bases, with 13 bases lying between them. Germline assignment: CDR1 LGHNA and CDR2 YSLEER. The DNA of the CDR3 is TGCGCCAGCAGCCAAGTTGGCCAGGGCGGCTACGAGCAGTACTTC. It translates to CASSQVGQGGYEQYF.

The V gene is TRBV12-3 or TRBV12-4, the J gene TRBJ2-5; no firm D call. The J call may not be correct, given that the DNA end is closer to TRBJ2-7. The CDR3 consists of 12 residues. The CDR3 bases are TGTGCCAGCAGTTGGGATGATGGCGAGCAGTACTTC. Protein product: CASSWDDGEQYF.

This clonotype turned up a few times. V is TRBV6-6 and J is TRBJ2-7; tentative D call: TRBD1 (5 bases). Germline CDR1 is MNHNY and CDR2 is SVGAGI (reference sequence). The CDR3 contains 15 residues. With 7 bases removed from V and 5 bases from J, the gap between germline ends came to 21 bases. CDR3 in DNA: TGTGCCAGCAAAGGGGTCGAGACTTCGGCCCACGAGCAGTACTTC. It translates to CASKGVETSAHEQYF.

This clonotype was seen more than once but under ten times. The gene calls are TRBV20-1 and TRBJ2-3; 16 bases match TRBD2. The CDR3 totals 18 residues. Germline V gene data show CDR1 as DFQATT and CDR2 as SNEGSKA (reference sequence). Trimming removed 6 bases from V and 1 base from J; junction bases left unmatched: 10. CDR3 protein: CSAALGTSGGVGTDTQYF. The CDR3 nucleotides read TGCAGTGCCGCCCTGGGGACTAGCGGGGGGGTTGGCACAGATACGCAGTATTTT.

This clonotype was counted between two and nine times. The J gene is TRBJ1-6, the V gene TRBV30, with TRBD1 matching over 8 bases. Germline V CDR1 and CDR2: GTSNPN, SVGIG (reference sequence). With V trimmed by 3 bases and J by 10 bases, 8 bases remained unmatched. CDR3 size: 14 residues. The CDR3 region has the DNA TGTGCCTGGAGGTCGGGGGACAGGACGTCACCCCTCCACTTT. It codes for CAWRSGDRTSPLHF.

At least ten counts were recorded for this clonotype. The V call is TRBV29-1, the J call TRBJ2-5, with TRBD2 as a possible D gene (5 bases). The CDR3 contains 14 residues. The V gene's germline CDR1 is SQVTM and CDR2 ANQGSEA. Between the trimmed V and J ends, which lost 5 bases and 4 bases, there was a span of 17 bases. This CDR3 is CSVSAGIRGETQYF. The CDR3 DNA sequence: TGCAGCGTTTCGGCGGGCATCCGGGGAGAGACCCAGTACTTC.

The rearrangement links TRBV5-6 to TRBJ1-2; D remains unclear. The CDR3 consists of 15 residues. Germline CDR1 reads SGHDT; CDR2 reads YYEEEE. V was clipped by 0 bases and J by 3 bases, with 12 bases between them. CDR3 residues: CASSLVGGRDYGYTF. CDR3 nucleotides: TGTGCCAGCAGCTTGGTTGGTGGGCGCGACTATGGCTACACCTTC.

V is TRBV20-1 and J is TRBJ1-2; TRBD1 matches at 10 bases. Germline trimming cut 6 bases from V and 2 bases from J; bases unmatched to any gene: 3. Germline V lookup: CDR1 DFQATT, CDR2 SNEGSKA (reference sequence). The CDR3 is 13 amino acids. The CDR3 is CSAETGGNYGYTF. CDR3 in DNA: TGCAGTGCCGAGACAGGGGGCAACTATGGCTACACCTTC.

The chain links TRBV7-2 to TRBJ2-4, with 7 bases that match TRBD2. V shed 3 bases, J shed 1 base, and the junction held 6 bases outside the gene matches. Germline-derived CDR1 and CDR2 are SGHTA and FQGNSA. The CDR3 contains 16 residues. The CDR3, as DNA: TGTGCCAGCAGCTTGGCCCGGACTAGTGCCAAAAACATTCAGTACTTC. Protein sequence: CASSLARTSAKNIQYF.

On this clonotype itself: An end of the junction differs from the germline gene, which may be a read error. This chain links TRBV13 with TRBJ1-1; no clear D. CDR1 and CDR2 (germline): PRHDT, FYEKMQ (reference sequence). CDR3 length: 12 amino acids. The CDR3 DNA follows: TGTGCCAGCAGCACCCGCCCCCCTGAGGCTTTCTTT. Translation: CASSTRPPEAFF. Variable domain in full (rest from reference TRBV13 and TRBJ1-1): AAGVIQSPRHLIKEKRETATLKCYPIPRHDTVYWYQQGPGQDPQFLISFYEKMQSDKGSIPDRFSAQQFSDYHSELNMSSLELGDSALYFCASSTRPPEAFFGQGTRLTVV.

This chain connects TRBV5-1 to TRBJ2-1; weak D call: TRBD1 (5 bases). CDR1 is SGHRS, CDR2 YFSETQ, per germline. CDR3 length: 15 amino acids. The V gene lost 0 bases and the J gene lost 6 bases, with 13 bases spanning the gap. CDR3 residues: CASSLGTLQGNEQFF. Here the CDR3 DNA reads TGCGCCAGCAGCTTGGGGACACTTCAAGGCAATGAGCAGTTCTTC.

The rearrangement uses TRBV20-1 and TRBJ1-2; 11 bases are shared with TRBD1. Germline V gene lookup returns CDR1 DFQATT and CDR2 SNEGSKA (reference sequence). J lost 9 bases, V lost 3 bases, and 9 bases had no gene match. The CDR3 extends over 14 amino acids. CDR3 loop: CSASRTGGGTSYTF. In DNA form, the CDR3 reads TGCAGTGCTAGTCGGACAGGGGGCGGAACAAGCTACACCTTC.

Comment on this clonotype: This may arise from a read error, as a much more abundant clone is one base away. The chain combines TRBV9 with TRBJ2-1; 7 nucleotides agree with TRBD1. Germline V gene lookup returns CDR1 SGDLS and CDR2 YYNGEE. The ends lost 1 base at V and 2 bases at J; junction bases unmatched: 3. CDR3 size: 15 residues. CDR3 region: CASSVRDSTYNEQFF. Here the CDR3 DNA reads TGTGCCAGCAGCGTACGGGACAGCACCTACAATGAGCAGTTCTTC.